This TCR beta chain is drawn from a study of regulatory T cells in long-lasting Graves disease. The CDR3 is made up of 12 amino acids. V lost 3 bases and J lost 6, with 6 bases in between. Germline assignment: CDR1 SGDLS and CDR2 YYNGEE. This clonotype was detected a few times. The sample's time point: persistent/refractory GD, antithyroid drugs over 5 years with positive TRAb. The TCR library was made from RNA extracted from PBMCs. Both iRepertoire HTBI primers and Arm-PCR of CDR3 regions were used to build the TCR beta libraries. TCRdb reprocessed the multiplex PCR reads with MiXCR, giving one entry per CDR3 protein. The table has hundreds of thousands of distinct CDR3 sequences, about a fifth seen once.

The chain recombines TRBV9 with TRBJ2-2; no clear D. The sample in question was peripheral blood mononuclear cells (PBMCs), obtained when the disease was refractory, from a patient treated with antithyroid drugs. The sequence came from a female donor with Graves disease. This chain's CDR3 is CASSAFSGELFF. The CDR3, as DNA: TGTGCCAGCAGCGCCTTCTCCGGGGAGCTGTTTTTT.